This T cell receptor (beta chain) was identified in a study of CD8 T cells in ankylosing spondylitis. Making use of molecular barcodes, quantitative 5'-RACE generated TCR beta libraries. MiXCR was run by TCRdb on the 5' RACE reads, yielding one entry per CDR3 protein. The top ten hold 10% to 15% of the sample, which has about 130,000 distinct CDR3 sequences, 6% to 8.5% seen once. In this sample, this clonotype turned up many times. The antigen remains unidentified. This CDR3 region has 13 residues. Germline lookup yields CDR1 SGHDN and CDR2 FVKESK. The trim removed 8 bases at V and 3 bases at J, leaving 6 bases unmatched. Overall study results and limits: Matched ankylosing spondylitis synovial fluid reportedly contained a significantly enriched population of disease-linked clones. Disease-linked clones were found to be CD8+ and relatively rare in peripheral blood.

The source material was blood, either unsorted or a sorted T cell fraction (not recorded which). The receptor's source is a male donor with ankylosing spondylitis or in good health (not recorded which). The V call is TRBV14, the J call TRBJ2-7, with 8 bases lining up with TRBD2. CDR3 protein: CASGSSGSYEQYF. The CDR3 DNA sequence: TGTGCCAGCGGGTCCAGCGGGAGCTACGAGCAGTACTTC.